This T cell receptor (beta chain) was retrieved from a study of T cell responses to AZD1222 COVID-19 vaccine. Remarks on this clone: Its antigen is not known.

Trimming took 7 bases from V and 0 from J, leaving 13 bases between them. This CDR3 has 15 amino acids. Germline V lookup: CDR1 SGHRS, CDR2 YFSETQ. The protocol was immunoSEQ multiplex PCR, while the TCRdb copy is restricted to in-frame clones and leaves out a portion. The sample has around 69,000 clones, approximately 91% seen once. Findings and limits, study-wide: Spike was spanned by vaccine-associated CD4 TCRs, which were dominant at 160-218 and 743-854.

The sample consisted of peripheral blood, taken on day 0 of AZD1222 vaccination. The chain combines TRBV5-1 with TRBJ2-2, with D unclear. The origin of this receptor is an adult in good health. CDR3 in amino acids: CASGQDASNTGELFF. CDR3 coding DNA: TGCGCCAGCGGTCAGGACGCCTCGAACACCGGGGAGCTGTTTTTT.